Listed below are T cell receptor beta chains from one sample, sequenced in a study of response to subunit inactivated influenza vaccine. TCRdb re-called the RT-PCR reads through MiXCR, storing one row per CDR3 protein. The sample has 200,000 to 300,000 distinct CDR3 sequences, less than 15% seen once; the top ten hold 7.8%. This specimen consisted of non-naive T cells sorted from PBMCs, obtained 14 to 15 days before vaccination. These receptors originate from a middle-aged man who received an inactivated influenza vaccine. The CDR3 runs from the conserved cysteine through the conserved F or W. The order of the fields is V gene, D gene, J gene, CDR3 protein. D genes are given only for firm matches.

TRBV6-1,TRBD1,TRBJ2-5,CASSQPAGGSETQYF
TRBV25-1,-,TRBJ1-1,CASSEPGDTEAFF
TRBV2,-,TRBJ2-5,CASSVGRQETQYF
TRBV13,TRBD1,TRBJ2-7,CASSRTGIPYEQYF
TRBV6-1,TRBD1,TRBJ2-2,CASIPTGTANTGELFF
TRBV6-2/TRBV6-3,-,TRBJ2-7,CASREDSRIYEQYF
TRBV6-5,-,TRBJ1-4,CASSYSLNRVDEKLFF
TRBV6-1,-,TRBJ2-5,CASSEVPVRETQYF
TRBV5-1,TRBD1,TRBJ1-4,CASSPGQEYEKLFF
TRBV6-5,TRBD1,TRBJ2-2,CASSYVGTGVPGELFF
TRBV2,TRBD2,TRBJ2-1,CASSASGIREQFF
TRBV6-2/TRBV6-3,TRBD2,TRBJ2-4,CASSYSITSGRAGKNIQYF
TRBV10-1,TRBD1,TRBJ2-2,CASSERTGLNTGELFF
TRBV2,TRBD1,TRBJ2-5,CASRRDRPQETQYF